These 4 T cell receptor beta chains share one sample of origin, sequenced in a study of blood T cell repertoires in COVID-19. This table comes from immunoSEQ multiplex PCR, and its TCRdb copy is limited to in-frame clones, with some not included. The sample lists under 200,000 clones; 80% were seen once. What was sequenced was PBMCs or T cells enriched from blood (not recorded which). The receptors stem from a woman aged 60-70 years who had recovered from COVID-19.

V gene TRBV2 combines with J gene TRBJ1-1, with D unclear. The CDR3 contains 14 residues. Germline CDR1 reads SNHLY; CDR2 reads FYNNEI. V was clipped by 3 bases and J by 0 bases, with 8 bases between them. The CDR3 spells CASSEAPMNTEAFF. CDR3 sequence (DNA): TGTGCCAGCAGTGAGGCCCCGATGAACACTGAAGCTTTCTTT.

The V and J genes are TRBV6-5 and TRBJ2-3; the D gene is possibly TRBD2 (6 bases). CDR3 length equals 15 residues. The V and J ends lost 0 bases and 1 base respectively, with 8 bases between them. Germline V gene data show CDR1 as MNHEY and CDR2 as SVGAGI. CDR3 DNA sequence: TGTGCCAGCAGTTACTCGGGCGGGGGCACAGATACGCAGTATTTT. Its translation is CASSYSGGGTDTQYF.

The rearrangement joins TRBV27 to TRBJ1-5; D is possibly TRBD1 (5 bases). The V gene lost 7 bases and the J gene lost 3 bases, with 10 bases spanning the gap. CDR3 size: 13 residues. The germline V gene encodes CDR1 MNHEY and CDR2 SMNVEV (reference sequence). Written as DNA, the CDR3 is TGTGCCAGCACTACAGGAATCAATCAGCCCCAGCATTTT. This sequence encodes CASTTGINQPQHF.

This chain connects TRBV19 to TRBJ1-6; D remains unclear. The germline V gene encodes CDR1 LNHDA and CDR2 SQIVND (reference sequence). The CDR3 spans 16 residues. V was shortened by 3 bases and J by 0 bases, with 9 bases between the two germline ends. The CDR3 region is CASSMVPSSYNSPLHF. The CDR3 nucleotides are TGTGCCAGTAGTATGGTTCCTAGCTCCTATAATTCACCCCTCCACTTT.